These 6 T cell receptor beta chains originate from one sample sequenced in a study of blood T cell repertoires in COVID-19. Only in-frame clones appear in the TCRdb table, and some are missing; sequencing was by immunoSEQ multiplex PCR. Counted here are a few hundred thousand clones, roughly nine tenths occurring once; the ten biggest clones make up around 1%. Material for sequencing was PBMCs or T cells enriched from blood (not recorded which). These receptors all stem from a man aged 18 to 30 who had recovered from COVID-19.

This clone has only one observation. This chain links TRBV21-1 with TRBJ2-7; TRBD2, as called in the table, went unchecked against the DNA. TRBV21-1 is noted as a pseudogene. The CDR3 has 20 residues. CDR3 bases: TGTGCCAGCAGCAAAGGGGACACTCCGGGACTAGCGGGAGAGATCTCCGAGCAGTACTTC. Protein sequence: CASSKGDTPGLAGEISEQYF.

This clone was seen once. V usage is TRBV3-1 (or the pseudogene TRBV3-2) and J usage is TRBJ2-5; TRBD2 matches 9 bases. Trimming took 0 bases from V and 9 from J; bases not matched to a gene: 5. The germline V gene encodes CDR1 LGHDT and CDR2 YNNKEL (reference sequence). This CDR3 spans 14 amino acids. The CDR3 protein is CASSQDRAGGPQYF. CDR3 DNA sequence: TGTGCCAGCAGCCAAGATCGGGCGGGGGGGCCCCAGTACTTC.

This chain links TRBV6-5 with TRBJ2-6; unclear D gene. Trimming removed 6 bases at V and 0 bases at J, with 9 bases between. There are 15 residues in the CDR3. The germline gives CDR1 MNHEY, CDR2 SVGAGI. DNA of the CDR3: TGTGCCAGCAGCTTCGGAGACTCTGGGGCCAACGTCCTGACTTTC. It translates to CASSFGDSGANVLTF.

The rearrangement joins TRBV9 to TRBJ2-3; 7 bases fit TRBD2. CDR1 and CDR2 from the germline V gene are SGDLS and YYNGEE. V lost 3 bases, J lost 2 bases, and 9 bases stayed unmatched. This CDR3 has 16 residues. The CDR3 region is CASSGTNGGYTDTQYF. CDR3 in DNA: TGTGCCAGCAGCGGAACCAACGGGGGGTACACAGATACGCAGTATTTT.

This clone was counted a single time. The CDR3 DNA sequence: TGTGCCAGCACCACCTCGGCAGGGCGCTCCTACGAGCAGTACTTC. Protein: CASTTSAGRSYEQYF. The rearrangement joins TRBV7-9 to TRBJ2-7, with TRBD1 as a possible D gene (5 bases). Germline loops: CDR1 SEHNR, CDR2 FQNEAQ (reference sequence). The CDR3 consists of 15 residues. V lost 7 bases, J lost 0 bases, and 16 bases lay in between.

The chain joins TRBV3-1 (or the pseudogene TRBV3-2) to TRBJ1-1, with unresolved D. The CDR3 runs to 14 residues. CDR1 is LGHDT and CDR2 is YNNKEL in the germline V gene (reference sequence). V lost 3 bases, J lost 1 base, and 9 bases lay in between. The CDR3 bases are TGTGCCAGCAGCCATCCCCGGGAGAACACTGAAGCTTTCTTT. As protein: CASSHPRENTEAFF.